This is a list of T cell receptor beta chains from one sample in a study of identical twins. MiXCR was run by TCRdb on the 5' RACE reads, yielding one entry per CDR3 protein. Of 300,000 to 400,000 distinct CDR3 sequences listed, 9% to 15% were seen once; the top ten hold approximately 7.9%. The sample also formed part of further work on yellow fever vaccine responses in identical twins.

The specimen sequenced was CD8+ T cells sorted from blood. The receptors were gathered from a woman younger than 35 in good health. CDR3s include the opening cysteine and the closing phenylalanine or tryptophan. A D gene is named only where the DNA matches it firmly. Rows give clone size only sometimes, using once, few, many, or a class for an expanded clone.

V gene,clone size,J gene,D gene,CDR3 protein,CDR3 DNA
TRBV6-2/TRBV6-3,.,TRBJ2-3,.,CAAQGTASTDTQYF,TGTGCCGCCCAAGGGACGGCTAGCACAGATACGCAGTATTTT
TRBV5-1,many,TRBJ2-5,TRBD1,CASSPSTGLETQYF,TGCGCCAGCAGCCCATCGACAGGGTTGGAGACCCAGTACTTC
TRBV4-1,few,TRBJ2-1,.,CASSPRTGEQFF,TGCGCCAGCAGCCCGCGGACGGGAGAGCAGTTCTTC
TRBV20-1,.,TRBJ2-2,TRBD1,CSARDPVTGITGELFF,TGCAGTGCTAGAGATCCCGTGACAGGGATCACCGGGGAGCTGTTTTTT
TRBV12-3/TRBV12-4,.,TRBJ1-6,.,CASSPGFKGNSPLHF,TGTGCCAGCAGCCCGGGCTTCAAGGGTAATTCACCCCTCCACTTT
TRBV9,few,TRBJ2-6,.,CASSTPIGFPINEGANVLTF,TGTGCCAGCAGCACCCCCATAGGCTTCCCCATAAACGAAGGGGCCAACGTCCTGACTTTC
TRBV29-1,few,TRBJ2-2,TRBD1,CSVEDPNRGRSGELFF,TGCAGCGTTGAAGATCCTAACAGGGGGCGAAGCGGGGAGCTGTTTTTT
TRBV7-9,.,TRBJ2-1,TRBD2,CASRPPLATDEQFF,TGTGCCAGCAGACCACCACTAGCGACCGATGAGCAGTTCTTC
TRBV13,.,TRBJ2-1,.,CASSPQQASYNEQFF,TGTGCCAGCAGCCCACAACAGGCAAGCTACAATGAGCAGTTCTTC
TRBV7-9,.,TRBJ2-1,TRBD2,CASRGTSGRISNEQFF,TGTGCCAGCAGAGGTACTAGCGGGAGAATTAGTAATGAGCAGTTCTTC
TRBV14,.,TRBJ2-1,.,CASSQGWGSLDEQFF,TGTGCCAGCAGCCAGGGTTGGGGGTCTCTGGATGAGCAGTTCTTC
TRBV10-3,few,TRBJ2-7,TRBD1,CAIRGTGETYEQYF,TGTGCCATCAGAGGGACAGGGGAGACCTACGAGCAGTACTTC
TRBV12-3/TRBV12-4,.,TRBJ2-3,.,CASSWGDSPDTQYF,TGTGCCAGCAGTTGGGGAGATTCGCCAGATACGCAGTATTTT
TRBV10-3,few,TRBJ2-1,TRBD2,CAISQTGLAGQSEQFF,TGTGCCATCAGTCAAACCGGACTAGCGGGGCAATCTGAGCAGTTCTTC
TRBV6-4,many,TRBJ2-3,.,CASSDGELGTQYF,TGTGCCAGCAGTGACGGGGAGTTGGGTACGCAGTATTTT
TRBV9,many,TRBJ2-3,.,CASSVDRGYSTDTQYF,TGTGCCAGCAGCGTAGATAGGGGCTATAGCACAGATACGCAGTATTTT
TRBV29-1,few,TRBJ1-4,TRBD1,CSVEWGQPNEKLFF,TGCAGCGTTGAGTGGGGACAGCCTAATGAAAAACTGTTTTTT
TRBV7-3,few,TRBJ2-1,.,CASSLKGGTEYNEQFF,TGTGCCAGCAGCTTAAAGGGGGGGACAGAGTACAATGAGCAGTTCTTC
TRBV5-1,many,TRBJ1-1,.,CASSLDGDYTEAFF,TGCGCCAGCAGCTTGGATGGAGATTACACTGAAGCTTTCTTT
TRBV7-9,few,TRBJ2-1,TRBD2,CASSDRPGGYNEQFF,TGTGCCAGCAGTGACCGGCCGGGAGGCTACAATGAGCAGTTCTTC
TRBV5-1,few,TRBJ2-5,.,CASTNPGPLFHQETQYF,TGCGCCAGCACCAATCCGGGACCCTTATTTCATCAAGAGACCCAGTACTTC
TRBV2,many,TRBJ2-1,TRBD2,CASSTTSGSYNEQFF,TGTGCCAGCAGTACAACTAGCGGTTCCTACAATGAGCAGTTCTTC
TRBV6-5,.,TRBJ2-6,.,CASSYEAGSSGANVLTF,TGTGCCAGCAGTTACGAGGCAGGTAGCTCTGGGGCCAACGTCCTGACTTTC
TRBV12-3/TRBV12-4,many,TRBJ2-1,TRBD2,CASSLLGTSGVEEQFF,TGTGCCAGCAGTTTACTCGGGACTAGCGGGGTAGAGGAGCAGTTCTTC
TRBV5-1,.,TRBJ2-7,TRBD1,CASSPKGQDSYEQYF,TGCGCCAGCAGCCCCAAGGGACAGGACTCCTACGAGCAGTACTTC
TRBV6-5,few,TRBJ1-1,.,CASREQGEAFF,TGTGCCAGCAGAGAACAGGGTGAAGCTTTCTTT
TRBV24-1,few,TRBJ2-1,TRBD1,CATSEDRGTYNEQFF,TGTGCCACCAGTGAGGACAGGGGCACCTACAATGAGCAGTTCTTC
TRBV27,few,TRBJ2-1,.,CASSFRGSPSYNEQFF,TGTGCCAGCAGTTTTAGAGGCAGCCCCTCCTACAATGAGCAGTTCTTC
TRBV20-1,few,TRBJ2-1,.,CSARPPGHPWEDEQFF,TGCAGTGCTAGACCTCCGGGACACCCCTGGGAGGATGAGCAGTTCTTC
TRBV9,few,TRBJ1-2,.,CASWERGAGYTF,TGTGCCAGCTGGGAGCGGGGGGCCGGCTACACCTTC
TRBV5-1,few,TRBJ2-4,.,CASSLETGRHIQYF,TGCGCCAGCAGCTTGGAAACAGGGAGACACATTCAGTACTTC
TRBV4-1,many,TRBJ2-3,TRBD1,CASSHWTGPNSLTQYF,TGCGCCAGCAGCCACTGGACAGGGCCCAACAGTTTGACGCAGTATTTT
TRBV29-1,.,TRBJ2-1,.,CSVEESSYNEQFF,TGCAGCGTCGAGGAGAGCTCCTACAATGAGCAGTTCTTC
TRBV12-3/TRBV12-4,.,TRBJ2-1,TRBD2,CASSLLARNEQFF,TGTGCCAGCAGTCTACTAGCGCGCAATGAGCAGTTCTTC
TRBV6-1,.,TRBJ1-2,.,CASSEISGDAYGYTF,TGTGCCAGCAGTGAGATTAGCGGGGACGCCTATGGCTACACCTTC
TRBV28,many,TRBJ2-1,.,CASSLPPGYAYNEQFF,TGTGCCAGCAGTTTACCACCAGGGTATGCCTACAATGAGCAGTTCTTC
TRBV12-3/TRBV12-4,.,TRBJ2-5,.,CASSLEGWTQYF,TGTGCCAGCAGTTTAGAAGGGTGGACCCAGTACTTC
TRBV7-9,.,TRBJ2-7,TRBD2,CASRGLAGPYGYEQYF,TGTGCCAGCAGAGGACTAGCGGGCCCCTATGGATACGAGCAGTACTTC
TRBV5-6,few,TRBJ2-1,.,CASRYGTLLPDEQFF,TGTGCCAGCAGATATGGTACGCTTTTACCCGATGAGCAGTTCTTC
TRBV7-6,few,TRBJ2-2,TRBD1,CASSLTQGSTGELFF,TGTGCCAGCAGCCTAACACAGGGGAGCACCGGGGAGCTGTTTTTT